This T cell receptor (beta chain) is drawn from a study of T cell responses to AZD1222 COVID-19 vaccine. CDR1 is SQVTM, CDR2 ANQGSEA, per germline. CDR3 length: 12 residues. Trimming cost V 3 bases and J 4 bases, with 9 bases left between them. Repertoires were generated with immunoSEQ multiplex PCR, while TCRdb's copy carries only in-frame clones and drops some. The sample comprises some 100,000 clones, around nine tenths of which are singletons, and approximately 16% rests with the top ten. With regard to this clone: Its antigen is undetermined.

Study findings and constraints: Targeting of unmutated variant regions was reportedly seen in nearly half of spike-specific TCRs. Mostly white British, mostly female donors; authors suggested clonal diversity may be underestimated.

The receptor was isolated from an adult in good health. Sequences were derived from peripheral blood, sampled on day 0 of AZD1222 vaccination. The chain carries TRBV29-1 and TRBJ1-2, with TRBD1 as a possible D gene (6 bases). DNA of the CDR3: TGCAGCGTTGAGAGAGGGGGCTATGGCTACACCTTC. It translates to CSVERGGYGYTF.